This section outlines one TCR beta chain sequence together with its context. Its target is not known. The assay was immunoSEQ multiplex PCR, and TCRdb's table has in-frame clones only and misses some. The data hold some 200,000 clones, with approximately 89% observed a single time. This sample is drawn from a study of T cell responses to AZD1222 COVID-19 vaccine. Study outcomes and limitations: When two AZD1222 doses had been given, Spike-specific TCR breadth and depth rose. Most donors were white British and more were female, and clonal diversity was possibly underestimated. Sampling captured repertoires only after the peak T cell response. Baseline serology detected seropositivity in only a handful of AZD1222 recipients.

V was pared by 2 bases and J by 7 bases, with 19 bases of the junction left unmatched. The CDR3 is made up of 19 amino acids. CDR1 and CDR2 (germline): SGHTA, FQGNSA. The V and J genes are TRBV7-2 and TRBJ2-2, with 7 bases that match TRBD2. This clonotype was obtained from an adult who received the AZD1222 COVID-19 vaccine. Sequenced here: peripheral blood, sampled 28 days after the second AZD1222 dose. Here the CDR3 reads CASSLSAALAESKLGELFF. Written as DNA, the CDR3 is TGTGCCAGCAGCTTATCCGCCGCGCTAGCGGAGTCAAAGCTCGGGGAGCTGTTTTTT. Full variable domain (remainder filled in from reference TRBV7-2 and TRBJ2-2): GAGVSQSPSNKVTEKGKDVELRCDPISGHTALYWYRQSLGQGLEFLIYFQGNSAPDKSGLPSDRFSAERTGGSVSTLTIQRTQQEDSAVYLCASSLSAALAESKLGELFFGEGSRLTVL.